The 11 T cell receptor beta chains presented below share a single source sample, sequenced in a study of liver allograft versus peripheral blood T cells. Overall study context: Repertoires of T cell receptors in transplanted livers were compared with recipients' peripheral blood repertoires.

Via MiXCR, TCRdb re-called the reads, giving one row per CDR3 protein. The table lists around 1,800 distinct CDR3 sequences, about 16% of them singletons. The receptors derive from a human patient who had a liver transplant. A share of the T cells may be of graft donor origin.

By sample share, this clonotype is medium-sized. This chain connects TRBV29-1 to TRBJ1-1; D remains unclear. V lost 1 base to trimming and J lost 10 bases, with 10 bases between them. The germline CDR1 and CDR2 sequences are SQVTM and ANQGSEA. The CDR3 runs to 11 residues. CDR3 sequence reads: CSVEGVRGAFF. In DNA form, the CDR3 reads TGCAGCGTTGAAGGTGTGCGGGGAGCTTTCTTT.

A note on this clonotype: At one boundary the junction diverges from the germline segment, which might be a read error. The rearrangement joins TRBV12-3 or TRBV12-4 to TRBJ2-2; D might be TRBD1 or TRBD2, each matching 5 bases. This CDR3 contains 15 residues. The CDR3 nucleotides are TGTGCCAGCAGCCCGGTCGAGGGGAACACCGGGAAGCTGTTTTTT. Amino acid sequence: CASSPVEGNTGKLFF.

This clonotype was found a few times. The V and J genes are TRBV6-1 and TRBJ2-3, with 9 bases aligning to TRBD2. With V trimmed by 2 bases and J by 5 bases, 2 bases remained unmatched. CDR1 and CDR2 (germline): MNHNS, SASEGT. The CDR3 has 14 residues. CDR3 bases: TGTGCCAGCAGTGAACCAGCGGGGGGAGATACGCAGTATTTT. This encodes CASSEPAGGDTQYF.

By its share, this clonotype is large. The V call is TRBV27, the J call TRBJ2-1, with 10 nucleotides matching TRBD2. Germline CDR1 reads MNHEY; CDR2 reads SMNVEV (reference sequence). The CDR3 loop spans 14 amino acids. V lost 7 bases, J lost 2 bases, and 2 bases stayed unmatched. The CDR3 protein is CASTLAGAYNEQFF. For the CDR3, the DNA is TGTGCCAGCACCCTAGCGGGAGCCTACAATGAGCAGTTCTTC.

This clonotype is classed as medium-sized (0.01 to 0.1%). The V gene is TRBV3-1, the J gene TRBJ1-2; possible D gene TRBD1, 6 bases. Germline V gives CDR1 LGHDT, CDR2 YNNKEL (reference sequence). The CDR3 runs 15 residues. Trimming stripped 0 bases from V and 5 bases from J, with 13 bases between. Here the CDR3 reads CASSQEFGRGYGYTF. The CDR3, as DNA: TGTGCCAGCAGCCAAGAGTTCGGCAGGGGATATGGCTACACCTTC. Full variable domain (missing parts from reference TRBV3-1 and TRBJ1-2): DTAVSQTPKYLVTQMGNDKSIKCEQNLGHDTMYWYKQDSKKFLKIMFSYNNKELIINETVPNRFSPKSPDKAHLNLHINSLELGDSAVYFCASSQEFGRGYGYTFGSGTRLTVV.

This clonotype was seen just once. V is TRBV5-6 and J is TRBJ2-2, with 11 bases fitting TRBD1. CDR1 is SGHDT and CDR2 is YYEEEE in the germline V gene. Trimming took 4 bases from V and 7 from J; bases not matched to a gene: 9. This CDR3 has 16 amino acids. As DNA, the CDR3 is TGTGCCAGCAGCCGTCGAGGGACAGGGGGGATCGGGGAGCTGTTTTTT. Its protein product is CASSRRGTGGIGELFF.

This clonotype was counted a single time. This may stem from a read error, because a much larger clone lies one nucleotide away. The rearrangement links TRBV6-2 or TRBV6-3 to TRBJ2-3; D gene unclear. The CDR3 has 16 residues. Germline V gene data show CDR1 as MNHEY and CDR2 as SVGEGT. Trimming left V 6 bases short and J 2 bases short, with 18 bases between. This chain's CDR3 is CASRSGLGSNTDTQYF. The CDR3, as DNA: TGTGCCAGCAGGTCCGGCCTGGGCAGTAACACAGATACGCAGTATTTT.

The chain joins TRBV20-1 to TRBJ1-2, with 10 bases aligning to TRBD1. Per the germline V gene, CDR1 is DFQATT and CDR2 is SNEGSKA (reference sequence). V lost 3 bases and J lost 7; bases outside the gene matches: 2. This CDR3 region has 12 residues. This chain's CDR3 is CSARTGGFGYTF. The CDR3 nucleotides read TGCAGTGCTAGGACAGGGGGCTTTGGCTACACCTTC.

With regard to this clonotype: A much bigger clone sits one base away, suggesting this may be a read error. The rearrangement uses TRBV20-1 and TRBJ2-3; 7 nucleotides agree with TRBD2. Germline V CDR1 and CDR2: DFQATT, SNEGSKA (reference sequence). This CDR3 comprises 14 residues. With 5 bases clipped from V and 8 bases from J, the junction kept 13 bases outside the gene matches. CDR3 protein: CSAGLVGCYGTQYF. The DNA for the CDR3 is TGCAGTGCTGGACTAGTAGGGTGTTATGGTACGCAGTATTTT.

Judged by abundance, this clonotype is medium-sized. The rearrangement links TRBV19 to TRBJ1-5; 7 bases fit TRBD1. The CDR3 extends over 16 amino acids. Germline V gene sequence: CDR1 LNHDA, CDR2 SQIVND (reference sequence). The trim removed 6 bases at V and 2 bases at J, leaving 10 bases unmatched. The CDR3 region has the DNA TGTGCCAGTAGGGACTCGGGGACAGTGGGCAATCAGCCCCAGCATTTT. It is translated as CASRDSGTVGNQPQHF.

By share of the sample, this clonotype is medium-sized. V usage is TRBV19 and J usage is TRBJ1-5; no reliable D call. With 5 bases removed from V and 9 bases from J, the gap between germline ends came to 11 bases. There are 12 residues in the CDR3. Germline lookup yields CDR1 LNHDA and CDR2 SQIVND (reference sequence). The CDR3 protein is CASSFAKGPQHF. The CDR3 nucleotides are TGTGCCAGTAGTTTCGCCAAGGGGCCCCAGCATTTT.